This TCR beta chain came from a study of blood T cell repertoires in COVID-19. Across the whole study: Italy, Spain and the United States were the sources of the convalescent and acute COVID-19 samples.

In the authors' methods: Amplification with reference gene primers provided the estimates of nucleated cell counts. Data came from immunoSEQ multiplex PCR; TCRdb stores just in-frame clones and leaves some out. V and J calls and clone size are those listed in that table; D and trimming were worked out from the DNA. The table shows over 130,000 clones, with 80% to 90% occurring only once. The CDR3 extends over 15 amino acids. CDR1 and CDR2 (germline): SGHTA, FQGTGA. The V and J ends lost 2 bases and 4 bases respectively, with 13 bases between them. This sequence was found in an elderly woman with acute or convalescent COVID-19. The V and J genes are TRBV7-3 and TRBJ2-3; D is unresolved. Sample: peripheral blood. The CDR3 nucleotides read TGTGCCAGCAGCTTATCCCGTGGAGCCTCAGATACGCAGTATTTT. Protein: CASSLSRGASDTQYF.